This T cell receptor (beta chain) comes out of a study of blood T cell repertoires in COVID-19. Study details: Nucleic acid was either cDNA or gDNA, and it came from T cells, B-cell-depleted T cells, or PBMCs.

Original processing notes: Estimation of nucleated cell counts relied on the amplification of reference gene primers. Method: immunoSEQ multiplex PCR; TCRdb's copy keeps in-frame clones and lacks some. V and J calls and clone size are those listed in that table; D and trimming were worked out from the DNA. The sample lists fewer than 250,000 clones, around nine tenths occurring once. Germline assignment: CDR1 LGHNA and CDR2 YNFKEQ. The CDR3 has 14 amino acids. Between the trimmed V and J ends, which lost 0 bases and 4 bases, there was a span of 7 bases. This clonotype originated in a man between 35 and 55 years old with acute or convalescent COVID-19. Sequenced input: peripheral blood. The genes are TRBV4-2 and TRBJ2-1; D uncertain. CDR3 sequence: CASSQDPLYNEQFF. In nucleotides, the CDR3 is TGTGCCAGCAGCCAAGATCCCCTTTACAATGAGCAGTTCTTC.